These T cell receptor beta chains were read from a single sample in a study of molecular identifiers for immune sequencing clone quantification. TCRdb analysed the PCR reads with MiXCR anew, one entry per CDR3 protein. The sample contains 10,000 or so distinct CDR3 sequences, about a fifth of which appear only once. Sequenced material: naive CD8+ T cells from blood, with Jurkat cell RNA spiked in. The source of these receptors is a human donor in good health. Some libraries in this study had Jurkat cell RNA spiked in. The conserved cysteine and the conserved F or W are not part of the CDR3 here.

V | CDR3
TRBV6-2/TRBV6-3 | ASSYGLSYEQY
TRBV30 | ACCGAGDSYEQY
TRBV10-3 | AISDRGRGNEQF
TRBV28 | ASSLGPTSPLH
TRBV12-3/TRBV12-4 | ANSKGQGTTEAF
TRBV27 | ASSSTHTLQVSNQPQH
TRBV4-1 | ASSQVAVQATQY
TRBV20-1 | SATPRDRGSVQY
TRBV14 | AGGRVLQPCGQY
TRBV6-2/TRBV6-3 | ASSHTGPGELF
TRBV6-2/TRBV6-3 | ASSDRAPNQPQH
TRBV6-2/TRBV6-3 | ASSYLAGGTDTQY
TRBV4-3 | AGSQMGGGGEQY
TRBV4-3 | ASSPGQGTDTQY
TRBV20-1 | SARESTGYYGYT
TRBV20-1 | SARVTSGDRILYEQY
TRBV6-1 | ASSRGPGDFTSTDTQY
TRBV27 | ASSSSGQGYTEAF
TRBV29-1 | SVDQGALPGQY
TRBV4-2 | ASSQGVAGEQY
TRBV20-1 | SVLGPVDYNEQF
TRBV30 | AWSVTEQY
TRBV2 | ASTDRSHTQY
TRBV12-3/TRBV12-4 | ASSLARQGATFGFSPLH
TRBV20-1 | SARDRTGATNEKLF
TRBV11-2 | ASSWEGGANTEAF
TRBV4-3 | ASSQDGIGGNEQY
TRBV19 | ASSNPWGGHRNQPQH
TRBV29-1 | GVEVPGTTYNEQF
TRBV27 | ASSPLGPGYEQY
TRBV19 | ASTHGKRGLITDTQY
TRBV10-3 | ATLSEAGVDTQY
TRBV7-9 | ASSLGGTYPTPLAQY
TRBV29-1 | SVELSGVAEAF
TRBV6-2/TRBV6-3 | ATGTTEQF
TRBV7-9 | ASSLVPGQPGQF
TRBV30 | AWSPPDSYEQY
TRBV12-3/TRBV12-4 | ASGENNNEQF
TRBV6-2/TRBV6-3 | ASSPAYEQY
TRBV19 | ASSIGQGRIIAVAF
TRBV7-9 | ASITTGGPQETQY
TRBV2 | ASSTRRVYEQY